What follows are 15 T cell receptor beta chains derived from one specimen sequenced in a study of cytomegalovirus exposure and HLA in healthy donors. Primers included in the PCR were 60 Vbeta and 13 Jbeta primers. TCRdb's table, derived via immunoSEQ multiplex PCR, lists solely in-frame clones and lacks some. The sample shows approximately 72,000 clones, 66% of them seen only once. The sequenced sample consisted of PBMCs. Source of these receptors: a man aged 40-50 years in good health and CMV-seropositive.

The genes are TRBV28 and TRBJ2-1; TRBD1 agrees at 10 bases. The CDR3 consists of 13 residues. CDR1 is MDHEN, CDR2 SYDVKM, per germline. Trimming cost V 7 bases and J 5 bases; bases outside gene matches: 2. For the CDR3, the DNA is TGTGCCAGCACCGGGACAGGGGACAATGAGCAGTTCTTC. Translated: CASTGTGDNEQFF. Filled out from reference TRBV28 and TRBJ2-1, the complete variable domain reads DVKVTQSSRYLVKRTGEKVFLECVQDMDHENMFWYRQDPGLGLRLIYFSYDVKMKEKGDIPEGYSVSREKKERFSLILESASTNQTSMYLCASTGTGDNEQFFGPGTRLTVL.

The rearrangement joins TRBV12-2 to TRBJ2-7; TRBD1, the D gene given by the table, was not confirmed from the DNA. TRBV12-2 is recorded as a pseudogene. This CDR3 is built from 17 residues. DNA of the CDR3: TGTGCAAGTCGCTTCTCCCAAATAGGGGGCTTCGGGTACGAGCAGTACTTC. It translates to CASRFSQIGGFGYEQYF.

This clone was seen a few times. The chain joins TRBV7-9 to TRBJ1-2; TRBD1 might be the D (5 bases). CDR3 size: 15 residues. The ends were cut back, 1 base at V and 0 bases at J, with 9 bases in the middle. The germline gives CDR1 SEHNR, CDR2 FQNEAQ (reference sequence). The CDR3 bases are TGTGCCAGCAGCTTAGGTCAGGGCCCTAACTATGGCTACACCTTC. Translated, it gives CASSLGQGPNYGYTF.

The CDR3 loop is CASSVGTNTEAFF. The CDR3, as DNA: TGTGCCAGCAGCGTGGGCACAAACACTGAAGCTTTCTTT. This chain joins TRBV9 and TRBJ1-1, with D hard to call. The CDR3 sequence is 13 residues long. Germline CDR1 SGDLS, CDR2 YYNGEE. V shed 2 bases and J shed 2 bases, with 7 bases lying between them.

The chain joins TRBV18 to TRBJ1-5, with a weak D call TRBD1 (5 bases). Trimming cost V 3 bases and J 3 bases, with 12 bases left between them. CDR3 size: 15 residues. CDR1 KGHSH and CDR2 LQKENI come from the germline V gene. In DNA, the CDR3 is TGTGCCAGCTCACCTTCTGGGGACTACAATCAGCCCCAGCATTTT. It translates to CASSPSGDYNQPQHF.

CDR3 sequence: CASSQKGKAAYEQYF. In DNA form, the CDR3 reads TGTGCCAGCAGCCAGAAGGGGAAGGCGGCATACGAGCAGTACTTC. The V gene is TRBV11-3, the J gene TRBJ2-7, with D possibly TRBD1 on 5 matching bases. Germline CDR1 SGHNT, CDR2 YENEEA. This CDR3 region has 15 residues. V dropped 5 bases and J dropped 4 bases, with 18 bases sitting between them.

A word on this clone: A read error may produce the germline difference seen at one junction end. CDR3 nucleotides: TGTGCTAGCAGCTTGAACGCCCAGCGGGAGACCCAGTACTTC. Translated, it gives CASSLNAQRETQYF. The chain employs TRBV7-7 and TRBJ2-5, with D perhaps TRBD2 (5 bases). In germline, CDR1 is SSHAT, CDR2 FNYEAQ (reference sequence). This CDR3 region has 14 residues. Full variable domain (outside the CDR3, taken from reference TRBV7-7 and TRBJ2-5): GAGVSQSPRYKVTKRGQDVTLRCDPISSHATLYWYQQALGQGPEFLTYFNYEAQPDKSGLPSDRFSAERPEGSISTLTIQRTEQRDSAMYRCASSLNAQRETQYFGPGTRLLVL.

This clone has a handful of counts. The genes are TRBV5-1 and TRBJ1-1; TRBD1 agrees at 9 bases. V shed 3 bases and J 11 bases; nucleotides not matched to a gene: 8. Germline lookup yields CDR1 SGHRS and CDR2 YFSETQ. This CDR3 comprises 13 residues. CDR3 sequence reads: CASSSTGTGNAFF. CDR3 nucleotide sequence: TGCGCCAGCAGCTCCACCGGGACAGGGAACGCTTTCTTT.

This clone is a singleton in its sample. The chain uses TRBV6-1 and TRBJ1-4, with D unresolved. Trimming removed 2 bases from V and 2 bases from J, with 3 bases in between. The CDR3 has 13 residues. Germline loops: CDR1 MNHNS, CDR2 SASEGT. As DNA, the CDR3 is TGTGCCAGCAGTGAATCGACTAATGAAAAACTGTTTTTT. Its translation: CASSESTNEKLFF.

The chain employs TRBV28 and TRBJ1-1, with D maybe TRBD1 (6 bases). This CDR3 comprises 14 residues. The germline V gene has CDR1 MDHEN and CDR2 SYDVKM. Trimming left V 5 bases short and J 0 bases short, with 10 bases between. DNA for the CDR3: TGTGCCAGCAGTCCTACAGGGATGAACACTGAAGCTTTCTTT. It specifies CASSPTGMNTEAFF. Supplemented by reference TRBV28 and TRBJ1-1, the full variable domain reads DVKVTQSSRYLVKRTGEKVFLECVQDMDHENMFWYRQDPGLGLRLIYFSYDVKMKEKGDIPEGYSVSREKKERFSLILESASTNQTSMYLCASSPTGMNTEAFFGQGTRLTVV.

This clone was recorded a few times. The CDR3 DNA reads TGTGCCAGCAGCTCCTCGGACAGGGGGCTGTCTGGCTACACCTTC. Translating gives CASSSSDRGLSGYTF. The genes are TRBV9 and TRBJ1-2, with TRBD1 matching over 11 bases. Trimming at V came to 4 bases and at J to 7 bases, leaving 9 bases not matched to a gene. Germline CDR1 and CDR2: SGDLS and YYNGEE. The CDR3 consists of 15 residues.

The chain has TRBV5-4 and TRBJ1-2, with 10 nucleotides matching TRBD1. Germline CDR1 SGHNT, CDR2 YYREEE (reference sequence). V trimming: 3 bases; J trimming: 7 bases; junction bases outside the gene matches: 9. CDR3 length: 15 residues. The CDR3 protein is CASSYDRGRRGGYTF. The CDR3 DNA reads TGTGCCAGCAGCTACGACAGGGGGCGCAGAGGTGGCTACACCTTC.

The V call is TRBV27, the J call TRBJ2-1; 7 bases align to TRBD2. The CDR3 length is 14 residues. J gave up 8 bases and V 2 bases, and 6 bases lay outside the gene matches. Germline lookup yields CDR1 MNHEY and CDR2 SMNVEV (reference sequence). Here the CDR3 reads CASSLGTNTDEQFF. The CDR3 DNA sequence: TGTGCCAGCAGTTTAGGGACTAACACGGATGAGCAGTTCTTC.

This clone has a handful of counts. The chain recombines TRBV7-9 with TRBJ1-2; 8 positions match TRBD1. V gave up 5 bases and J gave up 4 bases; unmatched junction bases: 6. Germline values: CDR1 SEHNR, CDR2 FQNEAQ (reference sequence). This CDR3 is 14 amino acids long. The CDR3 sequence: CASSPVTGAYGYTF. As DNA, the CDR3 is TGTGCCAGCAGCCCGGTGACAGGGGCCTATGGCTACACCTTC.

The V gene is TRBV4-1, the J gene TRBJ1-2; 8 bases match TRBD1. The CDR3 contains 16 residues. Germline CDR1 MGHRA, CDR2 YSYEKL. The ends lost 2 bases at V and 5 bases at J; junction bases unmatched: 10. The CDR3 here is CASSQYGQGRVYGYTF. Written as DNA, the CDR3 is TGCGCCAGCAGCCAATACGGACAGGGAAGGGTTTATGGCTACACCTTC.